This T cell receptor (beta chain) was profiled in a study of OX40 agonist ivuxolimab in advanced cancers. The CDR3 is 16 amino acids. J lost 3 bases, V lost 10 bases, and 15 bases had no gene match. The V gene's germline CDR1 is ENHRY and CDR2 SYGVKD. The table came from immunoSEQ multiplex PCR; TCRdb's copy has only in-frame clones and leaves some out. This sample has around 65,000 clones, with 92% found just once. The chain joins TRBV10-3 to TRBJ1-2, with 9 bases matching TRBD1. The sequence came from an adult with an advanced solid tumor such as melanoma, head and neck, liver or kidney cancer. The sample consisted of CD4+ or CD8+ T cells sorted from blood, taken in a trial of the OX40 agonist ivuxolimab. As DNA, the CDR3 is TGTGCCAGCAGGACTACAGTGGGACAGGGCCACTATGGCTACACCTTC. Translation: CASRTTVGQGHYGYTF.